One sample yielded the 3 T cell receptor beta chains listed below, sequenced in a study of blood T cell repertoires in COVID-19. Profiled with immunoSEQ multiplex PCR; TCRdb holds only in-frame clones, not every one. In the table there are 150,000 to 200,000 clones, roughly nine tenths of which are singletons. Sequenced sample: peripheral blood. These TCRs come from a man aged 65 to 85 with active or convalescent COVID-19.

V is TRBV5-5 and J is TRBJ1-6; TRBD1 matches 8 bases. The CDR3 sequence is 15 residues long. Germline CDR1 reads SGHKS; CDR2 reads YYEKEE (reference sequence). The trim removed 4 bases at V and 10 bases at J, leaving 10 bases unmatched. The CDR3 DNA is TGTGCCAGCAGCCTCCCGACAGGGGTTGGGTCACCCCTCCACTTT. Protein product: CASSLPTGVGSPLHF.

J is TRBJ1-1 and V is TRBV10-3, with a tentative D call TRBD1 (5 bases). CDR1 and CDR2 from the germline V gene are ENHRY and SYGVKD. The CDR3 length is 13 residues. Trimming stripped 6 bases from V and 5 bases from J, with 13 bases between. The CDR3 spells CAIRGMGGTEAFF. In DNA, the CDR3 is TGTGCCATCAGAGGGATGGGGGGGACTGAAGCTTTCTTT.

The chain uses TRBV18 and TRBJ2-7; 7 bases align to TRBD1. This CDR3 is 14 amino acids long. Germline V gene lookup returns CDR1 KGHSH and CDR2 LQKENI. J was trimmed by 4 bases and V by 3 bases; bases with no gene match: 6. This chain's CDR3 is CASSPPDRTYEQYF. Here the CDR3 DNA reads TGTGCCAGCTCACCCCCGGACAGGACTTACGAGCAGTACTTC. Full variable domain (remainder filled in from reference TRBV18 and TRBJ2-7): NAGVMQNPRHLVRRRGQEARLRCSPMKGHSHVYWYRQLPEEGLKFMVYLQKENIIDESGMPKERFSAEFPKEGPSILRIQQVVRGDSAAYFCASSPPDRTYEQYFGPGTRLTVT.